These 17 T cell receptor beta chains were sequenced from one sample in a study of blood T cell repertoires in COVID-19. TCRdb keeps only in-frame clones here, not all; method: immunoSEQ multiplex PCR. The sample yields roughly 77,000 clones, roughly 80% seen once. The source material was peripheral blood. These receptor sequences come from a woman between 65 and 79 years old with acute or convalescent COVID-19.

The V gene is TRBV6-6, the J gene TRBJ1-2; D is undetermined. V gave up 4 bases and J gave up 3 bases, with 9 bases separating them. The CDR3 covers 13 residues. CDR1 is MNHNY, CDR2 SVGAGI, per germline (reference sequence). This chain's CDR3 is CASSSPRDYGYTF. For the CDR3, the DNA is TGTGCCAGCAGTTCCCCGAGGGACTATGGCTACACCTTC.

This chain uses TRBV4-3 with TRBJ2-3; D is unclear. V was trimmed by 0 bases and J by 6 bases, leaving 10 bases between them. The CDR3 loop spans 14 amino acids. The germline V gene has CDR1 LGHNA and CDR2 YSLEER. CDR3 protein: CASSQEGSGDTQYF. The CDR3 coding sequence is TGCGCCAGCAGCCAAGAGGGTTCGGGTGATACGCAGTATTTT.

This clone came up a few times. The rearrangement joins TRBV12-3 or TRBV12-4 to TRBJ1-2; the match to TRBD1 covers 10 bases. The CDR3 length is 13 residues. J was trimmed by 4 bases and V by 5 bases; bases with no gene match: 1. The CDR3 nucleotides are TGTGCCAGCAGTGGGGACAGGGGCTATGGCTACACCTTC. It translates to CASSGDRGYGYTF.

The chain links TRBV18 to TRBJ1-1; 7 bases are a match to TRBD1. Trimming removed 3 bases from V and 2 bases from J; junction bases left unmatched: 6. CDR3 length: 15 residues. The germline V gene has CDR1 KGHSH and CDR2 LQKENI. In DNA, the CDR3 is TGTGCCAGCTCACCCAGACAGGGAATAAACACTGAAGCTTTCTTT. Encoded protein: CASSPRQGINTEAFF.

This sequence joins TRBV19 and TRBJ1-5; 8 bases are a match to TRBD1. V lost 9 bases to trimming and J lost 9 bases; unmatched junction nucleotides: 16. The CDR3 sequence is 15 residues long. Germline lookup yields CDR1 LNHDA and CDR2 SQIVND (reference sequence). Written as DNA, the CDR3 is TGTGCCAGCCAGGATCCAGGGGGCGCAGTTCGGCCCCAGCATTTT. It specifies CASQDPGGAVRPQHF. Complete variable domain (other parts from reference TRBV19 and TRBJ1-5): DGGITQSPKYLFRKEGQNVTLSCEQNLNHDAMYWYRQDPGQGLRLIYYSQIVNDFQKGDIAEGYSVSREKKESFPLTVTSAQKNPTAFYLCASQDPGGAVRPQHFGDGTRLSIL.

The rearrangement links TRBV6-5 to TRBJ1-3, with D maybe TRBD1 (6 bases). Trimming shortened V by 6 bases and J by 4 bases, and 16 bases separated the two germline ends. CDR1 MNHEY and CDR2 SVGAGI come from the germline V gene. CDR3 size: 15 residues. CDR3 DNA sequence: TGTGCCAGCAGGGGATTAACAGGGTCGGGAAACACCATATATTTT. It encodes CASRGLTGSGNTIYF.

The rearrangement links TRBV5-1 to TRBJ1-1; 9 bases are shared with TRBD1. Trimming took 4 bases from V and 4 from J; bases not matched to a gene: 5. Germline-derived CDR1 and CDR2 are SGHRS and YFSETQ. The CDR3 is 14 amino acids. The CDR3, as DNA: TGCGCCAGCAGCACCACAGGGGGCGGCACTGAAGCTTTCTTT. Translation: CASSTTGGGTEAFF. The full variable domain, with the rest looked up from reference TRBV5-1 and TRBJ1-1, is KAGVTQTPRYLIKTRGQQVTLSCSPISGHRSVSWYQQTPGQGLQFLFEYFSETQRNKGNFPGRFSGRQFSNSRSEMNVSTLELGDSALYLCASSTTGGGTEAFFGQGTRLTVV.

The CDR3, as DNA: TGTGCCAGCAGTGCGAGGGGGACTAGTCCTACCTACAATGAGCAGTTCTTC. Its protein product is CASSARGTSPTYNEQFF. V usage is TRBV6-1 and J usage is TRBJ2-1, with TRBD2 identical over 8 bases. Germline V CDR1 and CDR2: MNHNS, SASEGT. This CDR3 comprises 17 residues. Unmatched junction bases numbered 10, after V lost 4 bases and J lost 2 bases.

The CDR3 region is CASSLTGQGRPNEKLFF. The CDR3 bases are TGTGCCAGCAGCCTAACTGGACAGGGTCGGCCTAATGAAAAACTGTTTTTT. The genes are TRBV7-6 and TRBJ1-4; 8 nucleotides line up with TRBD1. This CDR3 is 17 amino acids long. Germline CDR1 is SGHVS and CDR2 is FNYEAQ. Trimming removed 5 bases from V and 3 bases from J; junction bases left unmatched: 11.

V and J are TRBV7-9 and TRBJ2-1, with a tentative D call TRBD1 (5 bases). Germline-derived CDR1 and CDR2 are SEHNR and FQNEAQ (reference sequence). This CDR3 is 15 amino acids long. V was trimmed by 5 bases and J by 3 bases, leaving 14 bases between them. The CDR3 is CASSPTLDSYNEQFF. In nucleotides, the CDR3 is TGTGCCAGCAGCCCAACCCTAGACAGCTACAATGAGCAGTTCTTC.

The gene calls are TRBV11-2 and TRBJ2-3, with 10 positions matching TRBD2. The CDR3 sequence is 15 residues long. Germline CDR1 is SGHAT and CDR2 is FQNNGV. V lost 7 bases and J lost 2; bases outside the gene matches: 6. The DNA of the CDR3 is TGTGCCAGCACCATAGCGGGGGGAGCCACAGATACGCAGTATTTT. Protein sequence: CASTIAGGATDTQYF.

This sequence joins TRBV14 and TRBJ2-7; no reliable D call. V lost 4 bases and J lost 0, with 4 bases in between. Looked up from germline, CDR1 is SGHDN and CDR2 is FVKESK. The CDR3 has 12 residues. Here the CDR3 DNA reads TGTGCCAGCAGCCCCTACTCCTACGAGCAGTACTTC. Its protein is CASSPYSYEQYF.

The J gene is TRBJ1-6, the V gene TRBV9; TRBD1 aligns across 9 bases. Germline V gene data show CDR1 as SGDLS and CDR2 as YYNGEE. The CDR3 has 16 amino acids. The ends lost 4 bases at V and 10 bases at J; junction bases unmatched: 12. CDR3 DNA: TGTGCCAGCAGCCCCACCGGGACAGGGAGCTGGTCACCCCTCCACTTT. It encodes CASSPTGTGSWSPLHF.

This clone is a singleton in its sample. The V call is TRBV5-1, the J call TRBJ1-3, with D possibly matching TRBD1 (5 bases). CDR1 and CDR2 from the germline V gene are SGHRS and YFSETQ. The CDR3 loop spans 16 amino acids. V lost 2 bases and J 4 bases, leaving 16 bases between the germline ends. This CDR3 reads CASSFEFGGSGNTIYF. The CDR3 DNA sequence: TGCGCCAGCAGCTTTGAGTTCGGGGGATCCGGAAACACCATATATTTT.

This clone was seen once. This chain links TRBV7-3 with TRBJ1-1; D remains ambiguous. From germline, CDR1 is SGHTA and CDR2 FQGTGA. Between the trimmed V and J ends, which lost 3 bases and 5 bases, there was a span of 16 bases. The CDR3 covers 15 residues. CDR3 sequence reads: CASSLVRIGWTEAFF. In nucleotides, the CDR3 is TGTGCCAGCAGCTTGGTGCGGATTGGGTGGACTGAAGCTTTCTTT. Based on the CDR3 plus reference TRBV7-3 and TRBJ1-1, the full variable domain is GAGVSQTPSNKVTEKGKYVELRCDPISGHTALYWYRQSLGQGPEFLIYFQGTGAADDSGLPNDRFFAVRPEGSVSTLKIQRTERGDSAVYLCASSLVRIGWTEAFFGQGTRLTVV.

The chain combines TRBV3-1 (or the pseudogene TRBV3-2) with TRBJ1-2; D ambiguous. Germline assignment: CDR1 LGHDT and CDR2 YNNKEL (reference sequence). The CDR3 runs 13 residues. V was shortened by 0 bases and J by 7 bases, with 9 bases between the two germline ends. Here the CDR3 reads CASSQEAGPGYTF. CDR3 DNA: TGTGCCAGCAGCCAAGAAGCGGGTCCTGGCTACACCTTC.

The DNA of the CDR3 is TGTGCCAGCAGTGAAGCGCTTATCCCGCTAGCGGGGGCAGGAGAGACCCAGTACTTC. It yields the protein CASSEALIPLAGAGETQYF. V usage is TRBV2 and J usage is TRBJ2-5; 10 nucleotides line up with TRBD2. Losses at the gene ends were 0 bases for V and 4 bases for J; bases not matched to a gene: 14. There are 19 residues in the CDR3. Germline CDR1 reads SNHLY; CDR2 reads FYNNEI.